This T cell receptor (beta chain) came from a study of T cells after yellow fever vaccination. Using its own MiXCR run on the 5' RACE reads, TCRdb lists one record per CDR3 protein. The table lists some 300,000 distinct CDR3 sequences, 9.5% to 12% of them singletons. In the case of this clonotype: What it binds is not known.

With 3 bases removed from V and 1 base from J, the gap between germline ends came to 11 bases. Germline CDR1 and CDR2: DFQATT and SNEGSKA (reference sequence). This CDR3 comprises 14 residues. Findings and caveats of the study: Researchers cautioned that FACS-sorted repertoires could harbor abundant clonotypes contaminating from the bulk population.

This TCR derives from a man aged 18 to 29 who received the YFV17D yellow fever vaccine. The sample consisted of CD4+ T cells sorted from PBMCs, taken 45 days after the yellow fever booster vaccination. The chain recombines TRBV20-1 with TRBJ2-3, with D unresolved. The CDR3 bases are TGCAGTGCTAGCCGGACCCTGGGCACAGATACGCAGTATTTT. The encoded protein is CSASRTLGTDTQYF.